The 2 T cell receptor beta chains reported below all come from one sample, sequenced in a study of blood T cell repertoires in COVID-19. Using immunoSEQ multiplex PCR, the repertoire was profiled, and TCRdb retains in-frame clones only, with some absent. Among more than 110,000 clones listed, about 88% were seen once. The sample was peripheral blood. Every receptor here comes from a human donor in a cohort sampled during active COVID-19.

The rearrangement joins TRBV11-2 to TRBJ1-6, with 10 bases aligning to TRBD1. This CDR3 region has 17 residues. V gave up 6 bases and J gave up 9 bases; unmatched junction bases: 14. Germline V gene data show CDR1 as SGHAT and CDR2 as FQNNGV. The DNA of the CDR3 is TGTGCCAGCAGTCCGTGGACAGGGGGAGTGGAAGGTTCACCCCTCCACTTT. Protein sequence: CASSPWTGGVEGSPLHF. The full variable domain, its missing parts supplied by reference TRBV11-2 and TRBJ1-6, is EAGVAQSPRYKIIEKRQSVAFWCNPISGHATLYWYQQILGQGPKLLIQFQNNGVVDDSQLPKDRFSAERLKGVDSTLKIQPAKLEDSAVYLCASSPWTGGVEGSPLHFGNGTRLTVT.

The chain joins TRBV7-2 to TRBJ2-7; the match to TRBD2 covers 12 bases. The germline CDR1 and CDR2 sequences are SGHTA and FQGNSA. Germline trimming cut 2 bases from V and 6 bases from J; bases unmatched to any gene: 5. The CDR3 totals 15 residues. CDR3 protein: CASSLLLAGGREQYF. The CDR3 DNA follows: TGTGCCAGCAGCTTATTACTAGCGGGAGGCCGCGAGCAGTACTTC.